The 4 T cell receptor beta chains reported below all come from one sample, sequenced in a study of OX40 agonist ivuxolimab in advanced cancers. Using immunoSEQ multiplex PCR, the repertoire was profiled, and TCRdb retains in-frame clones only, with some absent. The sample consists of 19,000 or so clones, 80% to 90% of them appearing once. The sample was CD4+ or CD8+ T cells sorted from blood, taken in a trial of the OX40 agonist ivuxolimab. Receptors were obtained from an adult with an advanced solid tumor such as melanoma, head and neck, liver or kidney cancer.

This sequence joins TRBV29-1 and TRBJ2-3, with 9 nucleotides matching TRBD2. Germline V gene lookup returns CDR1 SQVTM and CDR2 ANQGSEA. J lost 2 bases, V lost 3 bases, and 6 bases had no gene match. The CDR3 has 15 amino acids. CDR3 amino acids: CSVEGLAGSTDTQYF. The CDR3 region has the DNA TGCAGCGTTGAGGGGCTAGCGGGGTCCACAGATACGCAGTATTTT.

This clone was counted between two and nine times. CDR3 in DNA: TGTGCCAGTAGTAAGGGACAGGGTTTTATTATCGGGCCTTTCTTT. Translation: CASSKGQGFIIGPFF. V usage is TRBV19 and J usage is TRBJ1-1; 9 nucleotides align to TRBD1. CDR3 length equals 15 residues. V lost 4 bases, J lost 12 bases, and 15 bases stayed unmatched. Germline values: CDR1 LNHDA, CDR2 SQIVND (reference sequence).

The chain is built from TRBV6-6 and TRBJ2-7; 7 nucleotides match TRBD1. The V gene's germline CDR1 is MNHNY and CDR2 SVGAGI (reference sequence). The junction had 5 bases not matched to a gene; V was cut back by 6 bases and J by 0 bases. There are 14 residues in the CDR3. The CDR3, as DNA: TGTGCCAGCAGCGACACAGGGGTCTCCTACGAGCAGTACTTC. The encoded protein is CASSDTGVSYEQYF.

This clone was counted only a few times. J is TRBJ2-7 and V is TRBV6-6, with a weak D call TRBD2 (5 bases). V was clipped by 0 bases and J by 0 bases, with 12 bases between them. The CDR3 has 16 residues. Germline loops: CDR1 MNHNY, CDR2 SVGAGI (reference sequence). The CDR3 sequence is CASSYSGGPSSYEQYF. As DNA, the CDR3 is TGTGCCAGCAGTTACTCAGGCGGGCCAAGCTCCTACGAGCAGTACTTC.